This T cell receptor (beta chain) was observed in a study of T cell clonality in common variable immunodeficiency. Study outcomes and limitations: Fewer TCRbeta clones were shared among CVID subjects than controls. In common variable immunodeficiency, TCR beta chains reportedly carried fewer deletions and N-nucleotide insertions. The cause of increased CVID clonality remains unclear without subpopulation sequencing. Patient heterogeneity in the CVID cohort limited correlations between repertoire features and clinical complications.

Each donor provided roughly 4.5 to 8 ml of heparinized whole blood. A remark on this clone: Antigen: not known. From the germline J gene comes the end of the CDR3, since the read stops 3 residues before it.

Germline CDR1 and CDR2: LNHDA and SQIVND (reference sequence). The CDR3 totals 11 residues. Profiled with immunoSEQ multiplex PCR; TCRdb holds only in-frame clones, not every one. The specimen gives about 12,000 clones without singletons; the ten biggest hold more than 5.5%. The sample was peripheral blood mononuclear cells. J is TRBJ1-1 and V is TRBV19, with a weak D call TRBD1 (5 bases). This receptor was obtained from a human donor with common variable immunodeficiency. The CDR3 spells CASSIQGEAFF. Partial CDR3 DNA: TGTGCCAGTAGTATTCAGGGAGAA.